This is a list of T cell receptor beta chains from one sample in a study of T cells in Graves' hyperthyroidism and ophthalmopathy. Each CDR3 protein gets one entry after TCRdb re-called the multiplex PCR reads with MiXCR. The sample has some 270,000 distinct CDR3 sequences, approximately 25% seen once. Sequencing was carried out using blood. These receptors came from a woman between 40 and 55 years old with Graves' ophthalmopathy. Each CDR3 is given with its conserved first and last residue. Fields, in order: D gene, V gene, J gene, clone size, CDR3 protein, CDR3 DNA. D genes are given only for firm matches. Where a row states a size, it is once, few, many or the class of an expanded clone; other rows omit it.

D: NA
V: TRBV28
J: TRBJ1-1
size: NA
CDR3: CASRPPTGGNTEAFF
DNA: TGTGCCAGCAGACCCCCAACCGGAGGGAACACTGAAGCTTTCTTT

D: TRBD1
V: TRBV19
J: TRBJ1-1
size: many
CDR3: CASSHLTGGTEAFF
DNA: TGTGCCAGTAGTCACCTGACAGGGGGCACTGAAGCTTTCTTT

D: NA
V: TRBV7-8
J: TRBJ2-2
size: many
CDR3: CASSLGGRGFSNTGELFF
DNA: TGTGCCAGCAGCTTAGGGGGCAGGGGATTTTCGAACACCGGGGAGCTGTTTTTT

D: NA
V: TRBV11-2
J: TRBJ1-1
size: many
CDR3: CASSLDSVSTEAFF
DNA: TGTGCCAGCAGCTTAGATTCAGTTAGCACTGAAGCTTTCTTT

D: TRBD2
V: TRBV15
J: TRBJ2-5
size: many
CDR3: CATSGVSGSQETQYF
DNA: TGTGCCACCAGCGGAGTTAGCGGGAGCCAAGAGACCCAGTACTTC

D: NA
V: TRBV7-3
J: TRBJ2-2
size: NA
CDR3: CASSAASGELFF
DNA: TGTGCCAGCAGCGCCGCCAGCGGGGAGCTGTTTTTT

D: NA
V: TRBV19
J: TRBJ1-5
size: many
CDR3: CASSPAAGVQPQHF
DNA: TGTGCCAGTAGCCCTGCGGCAGGGGTTCAGCCCCAGCATTTT

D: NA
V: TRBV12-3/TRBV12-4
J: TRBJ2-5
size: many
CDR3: CASSSDRGETQYF
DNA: TGTGCCAGCAGTTCCGACAGAGGGGAGACCCAGTACTTC

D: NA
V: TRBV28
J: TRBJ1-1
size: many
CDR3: CASSSPQGGTEAFF
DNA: TGTGCCAGCAGTTCCCCACAGGGAGGCACTGAAGCTTTCTTT

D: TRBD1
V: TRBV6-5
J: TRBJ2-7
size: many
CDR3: CASRRTGEAVQYF
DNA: TGTGCCAGCAGACGGACAGGGGAGGCAGTGCAGTACTTC

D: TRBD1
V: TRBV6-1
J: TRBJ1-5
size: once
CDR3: CASSRGQGKNQPQHF
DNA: TGTGCCAGCAGTCGCGGACAGGGAAAGAATCAGCCCCAGCATTTT

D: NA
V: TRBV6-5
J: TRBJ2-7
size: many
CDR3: CASSSPGNEQYF
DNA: TGTGCCAGCAGCAGTCCCGGGAACGAGCAGTACTTC

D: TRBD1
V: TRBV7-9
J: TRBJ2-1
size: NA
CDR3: CASSTTGVNEQFF
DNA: TGTGCCAGCAGCACAACAGGGGTCAATGAGCAGTTCTTC

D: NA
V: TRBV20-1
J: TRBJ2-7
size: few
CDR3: CSAREGFGRYEQYF
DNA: TGCAGTGCGAGAGAGGGTTTTGGGCGGTACGAGCAGTACTTC

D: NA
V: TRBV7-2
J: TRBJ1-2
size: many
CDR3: CASSTRQSTLGYTF
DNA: TGTGCCAGCAGCACAAGACAGTCGACCCTGGGCTACACCTTC

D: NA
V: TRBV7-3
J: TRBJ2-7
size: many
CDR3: CASSLIGSSEQYF
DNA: TGTGCCAGCAGCTTGATCGGGAGTAGTGAGCAGTACTTC

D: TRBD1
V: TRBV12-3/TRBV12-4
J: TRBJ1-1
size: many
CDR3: CVSSLAGGMNTEAFF
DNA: TGTGTCAGCAGTTTAGCAGGGGGTATGAACACTGAAGCTTTCTTT

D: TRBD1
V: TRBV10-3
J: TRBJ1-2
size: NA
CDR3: CAISPGTGLNYGYTF
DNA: TGTGCCATCTCGCCGGGGACAGGACTGAACTATGGCTACACCTTC

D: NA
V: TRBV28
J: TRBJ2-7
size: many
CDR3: CASSPSDSLYEQYF
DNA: TGTGCCAGCAGTCCGTCGGATTCCCTCTACGAGCAGTACTTC

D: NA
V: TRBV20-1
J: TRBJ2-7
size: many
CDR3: CSAGGGNSVSYEQYF
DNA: TGCAGTGCTGGGGGTGGGAACTCCGTCTCCTACGAGCAGTACTTC

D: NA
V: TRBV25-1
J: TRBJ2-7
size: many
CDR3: CASSAWTDEQYF
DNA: TGTGCCAGCAGTGCTTGGACAGACGAGCAGTACTTC

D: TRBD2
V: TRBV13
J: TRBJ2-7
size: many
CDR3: CASRLAGVDYEQYF
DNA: TGTGCCAGCAGGCTAGCGGGAGTGGATTACGAGCAGTACTTC

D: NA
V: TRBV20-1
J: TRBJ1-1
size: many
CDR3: CSAPLTGRKNTEAFF
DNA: TGCAGTGCGCCATTAACAGGACGGAAGAACACTGAAGCTTTCTTT

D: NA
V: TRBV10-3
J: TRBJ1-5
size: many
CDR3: CATKGDSNQPQHF
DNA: TGTGCCACCAAAGGGGATAGCAATCAGCCCCAGCATTTT

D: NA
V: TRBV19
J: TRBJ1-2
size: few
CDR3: CASSTPGRGVGYGYTF
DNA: TGTGCCAGTAGTACACCAGGGAGAGGGGTCGGCTATGGCTACACCTTC

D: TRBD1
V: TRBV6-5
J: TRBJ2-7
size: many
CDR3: CASSYRGQGYEQYF
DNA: TGTGCCAGCAGTTATCGCGGACAGGGCTACGAGCAGTACTTC

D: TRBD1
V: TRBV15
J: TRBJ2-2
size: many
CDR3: CATSSQDRANTGELFF
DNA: TGTGCCACCAGCAGTCAGGACAGGGCGAACACCGGGGAGCTGTTTTTT

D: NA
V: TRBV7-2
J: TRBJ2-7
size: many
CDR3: CASSLAVAARGLSYEQYF
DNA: TGTGCCAGCAGCTTAGCAGTTGCAGCTCGCGGGCTCTCCTACGAGCAGTACTTC

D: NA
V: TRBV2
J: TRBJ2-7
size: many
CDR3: CASSDAVGQPYEQYF
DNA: TGTGCCAGCAGTGATGCTGTGGGGCAGCCATACGAGCAGTACTTC

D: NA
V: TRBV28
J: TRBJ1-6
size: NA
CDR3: CASSQDARRNSPLHF
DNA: TGCGCCAGCAGCCAAGATGCCAGGAGGAATTCACCCCTCCACTTT

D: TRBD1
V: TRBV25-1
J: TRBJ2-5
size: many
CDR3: CASSGTGWETQYF
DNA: TGTGCCAGCAGTGGGACAGGGTGGGAGACCCAGTACTTC

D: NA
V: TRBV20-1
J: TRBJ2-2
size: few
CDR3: CSAPRGGRTTGELFF
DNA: TGCAGTGCCCCAAGAGGGGGGAGGACCACCGGGGAGCTGTTTTTT

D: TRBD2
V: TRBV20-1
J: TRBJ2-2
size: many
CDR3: CSAKTWTSGRVGELFF
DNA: TGCAGTGCTAAAACCTGGACTAGCGGGAGAGTCGGGGAGCTGTTTTTT

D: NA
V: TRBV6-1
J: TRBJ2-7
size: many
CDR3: CASSESWRAGYEQYF
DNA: TGTGCCAGCAGTGAGAGTTGGAGGGCAGGTTACGAGCAGTACTTC

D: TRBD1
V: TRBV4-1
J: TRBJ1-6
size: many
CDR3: CASSLQQGDNSPLHF
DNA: TGCGCCAGCAGCCTACAACAGGGGGATAATTCACCCCTCCACTTT

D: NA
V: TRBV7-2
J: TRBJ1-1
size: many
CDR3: CASSLWVRSNTEAFF
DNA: TGTGCCAGCAGCTTATGGGTCAGGTCGAACACTGAAGCTTTCTTT

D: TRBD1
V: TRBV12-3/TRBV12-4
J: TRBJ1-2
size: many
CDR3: CASRSEDRGQHYGYTF
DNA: TGTGCCAGCAGATCCGAAGACAGGGGGCAACACTATGGCTACACCTTC

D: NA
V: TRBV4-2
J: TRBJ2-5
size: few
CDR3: CASSQDPEWGTQYF
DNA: TGTGCCAGCAGCCAAGATCCAGAATGGGGGACCCAGTACTTC

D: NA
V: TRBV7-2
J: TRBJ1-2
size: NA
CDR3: CASSLVQSNYGYTF
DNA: TGTGCCAGCAGCTTAGTTCAATCTAACTATGGCTACACCTTC

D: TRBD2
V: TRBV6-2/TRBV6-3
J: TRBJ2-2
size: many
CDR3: CASSPGLASRYTGELFF
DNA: TGTGCCAGCAGCCCGGGACTAGCGTCACGTTACACCGGGGAGCTGTTTTTT

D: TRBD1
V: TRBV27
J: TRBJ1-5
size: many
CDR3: CASSALTGAPQPQHF
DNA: TGTGCCAGCAGTGCGCTGACAGGGGCTCCCCAGCCCCAGCATTTT

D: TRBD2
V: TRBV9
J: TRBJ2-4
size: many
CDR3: CASSVAYPPQREGLGTNIQYF
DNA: TGTGCCAGCAGCGTAGCTTACCCCCCTCAGCGGGAGGGCCTAGGGACGAACATTCAGTACTTC